One and the same sample provided the 27 T cell receptor beta chains below, sequenced in a study of T cell responses to AZD1222 COVID-19 vaccine. The method was immunoSEQ multiplex PCR; TCRdb's version includes in-frame clones alone and lacks a portion of them. The profile covers under 200,000 clones, with approximately 95% appearing a single time and approximately 4% taken by the ten largest. The sample consisted of peripheral blood, taken on day 0 of AZD1222 vaccination. The source of these receptors is an adult in good health.

The table lists this clone with a count of one. The chain employs TRBV5-1 and TRBJ1-1, with 8 nucleotides matching TRBD1. Germline values: CDR1 SGHRS, CDR2 YFSETQ. J lost 0 bases, V lost 5 bases, and 9 bases had no gene match. The CDR3 covers 16 residues. The CDR3 region is CASRPPGGGMNTEAFF. In DNA, the CDR3 is TGCGCCAGCAGGCCGCCAGGGGGCGGAATGAACACTGAAGCTTTCTTT.

This rearrangement joins TRBV18 to TRBJ1-1; D uncertain. The CDR3 is 13 amino acids. Per germline, CDR1 KGHSH and CDR2 LQKENI. The germline V and J ends were trimmed by 3 bases and 6 bases, with 11 bases remaining between them. The CDR3 DNA is TGTGCCAGCTCACCCTTGCCAAAGTCTGAAGCTTTCTTT. Residues: CASSPLPKSEAFF.

There are a few counts of this clone. The gene calls are TRBV7-9 and TRBJ1-2; D might be TRBD1 (5 bases). Germline CDR1 reads SEHNR; CDR2 reads FQNEAQ (reference sequence). The length of the CDR3 is 15 residues. V lost 7 bases and J lost 0, with 15 bases in between. The CDR3 bases are TGTGCCAGCACCCCTCAGACAGCGGCTAACTATGGCTACACCTTC. Protein sequence: CASTPQTAANYGYTF. The whole variable domain, filled in from reference TRBV7-9 and TRBJ1-2, reads DTGVSQNPRHKITKRGQNVTFRCDPISEHNRLYWYRQTLGQGPEFLTYFQNEAQLEKSRLLSDRFSAERPKGSFSTLEIQRTEQGDSAMYLCASTPQTAANYGYTFGSGTRLTVV.

This clone occurred a few times. V gene TRBV6-5 combines with J gene TRBJ1-2; D possibly corresponds to TRBD1 (5 bases). This CDR3 spans 15 amino acids. With 8 bases removed from V and 1 base from J, the gap between germline ends came to 17 bases. The germline gives CDR1 MNHEY, CDR2 SVGAGI. CDR3 sequence (DNA): TGTGCCAGCGGGACCGGCGTCCGCTATAACTATGGCTACACCTTC. It specifies CASGTGVRYNYGYTF.

This CDR3 is CATSDFWTGPPNYGYTF. The DNA of the CDR3 is TGTGCCACCAGTGATTTTTGGACAGGGCCCCCTAACTATGGCTACACCTTC. The rearrangement uses TRBV24-1 and TRBJ1-2, with 8 bases lining up with TRBD1. CDR1 and CDR2 (germline): KGHDR, SFDVKD. Trimming took 1 base from V and 0 from J; bases not matched to a gene: 6. The CDR3 runs 17 residues.

J is TRBJ1-1 and V is TRBV18; D remains unclear. Between the trimmed V and J ends, which lost 6 bases and 1 base, there was a span of 12 bases. CDR1 KGHSH and CDR2 LQKENI come from the germline V gene. CDR3 length: 14 amino acids. The CDR3 DNA sequence: TGTGCCAGCTCCCGCGGGGAGGGGAACACTGAAGCTTTCTTT. It codes for CASSRGEGNTEAFF.

The chain is built from TRBV29-1 and TRBJ1-2, with a weak D call TRBD1 (6 bases). Trimming removed 5 bases at V and 0 bases at J, with 10 bases between. The CDR3 is 13 residues long. CDR1 is SQVTM and CDR2 is ANQGSEA in the germline V gene. DNA of the CDR3: TGCAGCGTTCGGACAGTAGCTAACTATGGCTACACCTTC. This encodes CSVRTVANYGYTF.

The rearrangement links TRBV5-6 to TRBJ1-2; D is undetermined. Between the trimmed V and J ends, which lost 4 bases and 6 bases, there was a span of 16 bases. This CDR3 region has 14 residues. Germline V gene data show CDR1 as SGHDT and CDR2 as YYEEEE. Here the CDR3 DNA reads TGTGCCAGCAGCGGAATAGATGGAGGAAATGGCTACACCTTC. Translation: CASSGIDGGNGYTF.

This chain links TRBV5-1 with TRBJ1-1; D possibly corresponds to TRBD1 (6 bases). With 0 bases removed from V and 4 bases from J, the gap between germline ends came to 13 bases. The germline V gene encodes CDR1 SGHRS and CDR2 YFSETQ. This CDR3 spans 15 amino acids. CDR3 DNA sequence: TGCGCCAGCAGCTTGGCTCCGGGGGCGAGCACTGAAGCTTTCTTT. Protein sequence: CASSLAPGASTEAFF.

This chain uses TRBV12-3 or TRBV12-4 with TRBJ2-2; no firm D call. The CDR3 runs 12 residues. Trimming removed 10 bases at V and 6 bases at J, with 12 bases between. In nucleotides, the CDR3 is TGTGCCACCGCTGTAAGTGCCGGGGAGCTGTTTTTT. It specifies CATAVSAGELFF.

This clone was seen just once. V usage is TRBV29-1 and J usage is TRBJ1-2, with 10 bases fitting TRBD1. Germline CDR1 is SQVTM and CDR2 is ANQGSEA. V dropped 7 bases and J dropped 8; count of bases not matched to a gene: 13. The CDR3 runs to 14 residues. The CDR3 sequence: CSARDRGSYWGYTF. CDR3 coding DNA: TGCAGCGCCAGGGACAGGGGTTCGTACTGGGGCTACACCTTC.

This clone is a singleton in its sample. V is TRBV29-1 and J is TRBJ2-3; tentative D call: TRBD2 (5 bases). Trimming cost V 3 bases and J 4 bases, with 11 bases left between them. The CDR3 has 13 residues. Germline assignment: CDR1 SQVTM and CDR2 ANQGSEA. The CDR3 DNA follows: TGCAGCGTTGATGACTATCGTGCAGATACGCAGTATTTT. Protein sequence: CSVDDYRADTQYF.

The rearrangement joins TRBV10-3 to TRBJ2-3; 11 bases agree with TRBD2. J was trimmed by 6 bases and V by 4 bases; bases with no gene match: 12. Per the germline V gene, CDR1 is ENHRY and CDR2 is SYGVKD. The CDR3 is 17 amino acids. The CDR3 here is CAISGVSGRAEVDTQYF. The CDR3 coding sequence is TGTGCCATCAGTGGGGTTAGCGGGAGGGCCGAGGTGGATACGCAGTATTTT.

The genes are TRBV19 and TRBJ1-2; possible D gene TRBD1, 5 bases. Germline CDR1 reads LNHDA; CDR2 reads SQIVND (reference sequence). V lost 5 bases to trimming and J lost 6 bases, with 13 bases between them. The length of the CDR3 is 13 residues. The CDR3 DNA reads as TGTGCCAGTAGTCCGCAGGGTGGGAATGGCTACACCTTC. Residues: CASSPQGGNGYTF. The full variable domain, completed using reference TRBV19 and TRBJ1-2, is DGGITQSPKYLFRKEGQNVTLSCEQNLNHDAMYWYRQDPGQGLRLIYYSQIVNDFQKGDIAEGYSVSREKKESFPLTVTSAQKNPTAFYLCASSPQGGNGYTFGSGTRLTVV.

This chain connects TRBV3-1 (or the pseudogene TRBV3-2) to TRBJ2-1; D may be TRBD2 (5 bases). The V end lost 0 bases, the J end lost 10 bases, and 13 bases lay between the germline ends. CDR3 size: 14 residues. The germline CDR1 and CDR2 sequences are LGHDT and YNNKEL (reference sequence). In nucleotides, the CDR3 is TGTGCCAGCAGCCAAGAACTGCGGGCATACGAGCAGTTCTTC. Translated: CASSQELRAYEQFF.

The chain uses TRBV7-6 and TRBJ2-2, with 12 bases matching TRBD2. The CDR3 runs to 16 residues. Losses at the gene ends were 5 bases for V and 4 bases for J; bases not matched to a gene: 5. CDR1 SGHVS and CDR2 FNYEAQ come from the germline V gene. CDR3 sequence (DNA): TGTGCCAGCAGCCAGACTAGCGGGGGTATCACCGGGGAGCTGTTTTTT. This encodes CASSQTSGGITGELFF.

The chain recombines TRBV5-1 with TRBJ1-1; perhaps TRBD1 as D (6 bases). CDR3 length: 14 amino acids. Deletions cut 3 bases from V and 0 bases from J, with 9 bases between. The germline V gene has CDR1 SGHRS and CDR2 YFSETQ. CDR3: CASSWTDMNTEAFF. In DNA form, the CDR3 reads TGCGCCAGCAGCTGGACAGACATGAACACTGAAGCTTTCTTT.

The chain is built from TRBV6-6 and TRBJ2-1, with D possibly TRBD2 on 5 matching bases. V was clipped by 5 bases and J by 6 bases, with 11 bases between them. Germline-derived CDR1 and CDR2 are MNHNY and SVGAGI (reference sequence). There are 13 residues in the CDR3. In nucleotides, the CDR3 is TGTGCCAGCAGTGCCGGGGTCTTCAATGAGCAGTTCTTC. This codes for CASSAGVFNEQFF.

Concerning this clone itself: Other DNA sequences from this sample encode an identical CDR3 as well. The chain has TRBV11-2 and TRBJ1-1, with D hard to call. V dropped 1 base and J dropped 4 bases, with 10 bases sitting between them. The CDR3 is made up of 14 amino acids. Per the germline V gene, CDR1 is SGHAT and CDR2 is FQNNGV. The CDR3 coding sequence is TGTGCCAGCAGCTTAGCGGGCCTGGGCACTGAAGCTTTCTTT. This gives the protein CASSLAGLGTEAFF.

This clone was counted a single time. The rearrangement uses TRBV6-5 and TRBJ1-1; weak D call: TRBD1 (5 bases). V lost 7 bases, J lost 4 bases, and 16 bases lay in between. CDR1 and CDR2 (germline): MNHEY, SVGAGI. This CDR3 spans 14 amino acids. The CDR3: CASTWGRSLTEAFF. CDR3 in DNA: TGTGCCAGCACTTGGGGACGGAGCCTCACTGAAGCTTTCTTT.

The chain links TRBV4-2 to TRBJ2-2, with TRBD2 matching 7 bases. V lost 6 bases, J lost 2 bases, and 6 bases stayed unmatched. The germline gives CDR1 LGHNA, CDR2 YNFKEQ. This CDR3 spans 15 amino acids. CDR3 region: CASSSREVNTGELFF. In DNA, the CDR3 is TGTGCCAGCAGTTCCCGGGAGGTAAACACCGGGGAGCTGTTTTTT.

V gene TRBV11-2 combines with J gene TRBJ2-2, with 9 nucleotides matching TRBD2. The ends lost 5 bases at V and 4 bases at J; junction bases unmatched: 8. The CDR3 sequence is 16 residues long. Germline lookup yields CDR1 SGHAT and CDR2 FQNNGV. The CDR3 DNA reads as TGTGCCAGCAGCCCTACTAGCGGGTTGGCCACCGGGGAGCTGTTTTTT. This encodes CASSPTSGLATGELFF.

This chain connects TRBV7-8 to TRBJ2-1; 12 positions match TRBD2. The J segment lost 4 bases and the V segment lost 3 bases, leaving 4 bases of the junction unmatched. Per germline, CDR1 SGHVS and CDR2 FQNEAQ. CDR3 length: 16 amino acids. The CDR3 region is CASSFLAGGRYNEQFF. The CDR3 DNA is TGTGCCAGCAGCTTTCTAGCGGGGGGGAGATACAATGAGCAGTTCTTC.

The chain joins TRBV18 to TRBJ1-1, with D possibly TRBD1 on 5 matching bases. The CDR3 loop spans 15 amino acids. Germline V CDR1 and CDR2: KGHSH, LQKENI. The ends were cut back, 3 bases at V and 3 bases at J, with 14 bases in the middle. The CDR3 DNA follows: TGTGCCAGCTCACCCCCAAGAGGGGAAGACACTGAAGCTTTCTTT. Protein: CASSPPRGEDTEAFF.

The rearrangement links TRBV5-4 to TRBJ1-6, with D perhaps TRBD1 (5 bases). Trimming removed 4 bases from V and 9 bases from J, with 20 bases in between. Germline V gives CDR1 SGHNT, CDR2 YYREEE (reference sequence). CDR3 length: 16 amino acids. The CDR3 is CASSLGYGRDGSPLHF. Here the CDR3 DNA reads TGTGCCAGCAGCCTCGGTTATGGCAGGGATGGTTCACCCCTCCACTTT.

V and J are TRBV6-5 and TRBJ2-7; D remains ambiguous. Germline V gives CDR1 MNHEY, CDR2 SVGAGI. The CDR3 is 11 amino acids. V gave up 7 bases and J gave up 3 bases, with 7 bases separating them. CDR3 sequence: CASTDHYEQYF. The CDR3, as DNA: TGTGCCAGCACCGACCACTACGAGCAGTACTTC.

This sequence joins TRBV29-1 and TRBJ1-2; weak D call: TRBD1 (5 bases). The CDR3 has 11 residues. V lost 3 bases and J 7 bases, leaving 9 bases between the germline ends. From germline, CDR1 is SQVTM and CDR2 ANQGSEA. The CDR3 DNA is TGCAGCGTTGATGGGGGACCTGGCTACACCTTC. Translation gives CSVDGGPGYTF.